The T cell receptor beta chain described here comes from a study of T-cell reconstitution after alpha-beta-depleted transplantation in children. The CDR3 has 15 residues. CDR1 is MGHRA, CDR2 YSYEKL, per germline. The ends were cut back, 4 bases at V and 2 bases at J, with 14 bases in the middle. Unique molecular identifiers featured in how the TCRbeta library was prepared. TCRdb fed the PCR reads into MiXCR, producing one record per CDR3 protein. Altogether hundreds of thousands of distinct CDR3 sequences are present, around 17% being singletons, with the ten largest covering about 3.1%. Sequences were derived from PBMCs from the stem cell graft donor, sampled from the stem cell graft. The source is a human donor who donated a stem cell graft to a child with acute lymphoblastic leukemia. The rearrangement links TRBV4-1 to TRBJ1-2; a weak D match, TRBD1 (5 bases). The CDR3 region has the DNA TGCGCCAGCAGCCCCCTCGGGGGTAGGAACTATGGCTACACCTTC. This encodes CASSPLGGRNYGYTF.